These 26 T cell receptor beta chains originate from one sample sequenced in a study of post-analysis software for immune sequencing data. General observations from the study: Comparison of patients with controls showed about 5 TRBV segments more frequent in patients, TRBV5-6, TRBV5-1 and TRBV20-1 among them.

Antigens for these TCRs are unknown. Unique molecular identifiers tagged the TCR beta cDNA libraries. TCRdb reanalysed the PCR reads using MiXCR and keeps one entry per CDR3 protein. Here the sample spans roughly 800,000 distinct CDR3 sequences, more than 45% being singletons. Sequencing was carried out using blood. These receptors originate from a girl between 10 and 17 years old with multiple sclerosis.

V is TRBV27 and J is TRBJ2-4, with D unresolved. With the DNA end fitting TRBJ2-7 better, the J assignment may be wrong. The germline gives CDR1 MNHEY, CDR2 SMNVEV (reference sequence). This CDR3 has 14 residues. CDR3 coding DNA: TGTGCCAGCAGTTCGACGCTCACTCCGGGCGAGCAGTACTTC. Protein sequence: CASSSTLTPGEQYF.

This clonotype occurred a few times. V is TRBV11-2 and J is TRBJ2-5; D might be TRBD2 (6 bases). This CDR3 contains 15 residues. The V end was cut by 4 bases, the J end by 0 bases, with 12 bases between. Germline CDR1 is SGHAT and CDR2 is FQNNGV. The CDR3, as DNA: TGTGCCAGCAGCTGGCGGGGCGGAGACCAAGAGACCCAGTACTTC. It yields the protein CASSWRGGDQETQYF.

The chain couples TRBV7-9 to TRBJ1-6; the D gene is possibly TRBD1 (6 bases). The V gene's germline CDR1 is SEHNR and CDR2 FQNEAQ (reference sequence). Deletions cut 5 bases from V and 9 bases from J, with 17 bases between. This CDR3 is built from 15 residues. The chain's CDR3 is CASSQPGGGGSPLHF. The CDR3 DNA is TGTGCCAGCAGCCAACCGGGGGGCGGCGGTTCACCCCTCCACTTT.

This clonotype has just a few counts. The chain couples TRBV7-2 to TRBJ1-6, with D possibly TRBD1 on 5 matching bases. Trimming stripped 1 base from V and 7 bases from J, with 11 bases between. The CDR3 has 15 amino acids. Germline-derived CDR1 and CDR2 are SGHTA and FQGNSA. The DNA for the CDR3 is TGTGCCAGCAGCTTAGGACGATGGGGCAATTCACCCCTCCACTTT. Protein sequence: CASSLGRWGNSPLHF.

The rearrangement joins TRBV5-1 to TRBJ1-2; D is uncertain. Trimming removed 4 bases at V and 6 bases at J, with 13 bases between. Per germline, CDR1 SGHRS and CDR2 YFSETQ. This CDR3 is 13 amino acids long. The CDR3 bases are TGCGCCAGCAGCCCCTTGAGGCCGGATGGCTACACCTTC. Amino acids: CASSPLRPDGYTF. Full variable domain (remainder filled in from reference TRBV5-1 and TRBJ1-2): KAGVTQTPRYLIKTRGQQVTLSCSPISGHRSVSWYQQTPGQGLQFLFEYFSETQRNKGNFPGRFSGRQFSNSRSEMNVSTLELGDSALYLCASSPLRPDGYTFGSGTRLTVV.

V usage is TRBV9 and J usage is TRBJ2-7; possibly TRBD1 for D (6 bases). V lost 2 bases to trimming and J lost 5 bases, with 11 bases between them. CDR3 size: 13 residues. Germline loops: CDR1 SGDLS, CDR2 YYNGEE. CDR3 DNA sequence: TGTGCCAGCAGCGTCACAGGGAGCAACGAGCAGTACTTC. This gives the protein CASSVTGSNEQYF.

This clonotype was observed many times. J is TRBJ1-5 and V is TRBV5-6; D unclear. This CDR3 comprises 12 residues. Germline loops: CDR1 SGHDT, CDR2 YYEEEE. Trimming pared 2 bases from V and 5 bases from J, leaving 5 bases between. DNA of the CDR3: TGTGCCAGCAGCTTACGGGATCAGCCCCAGCATTTT. Amino acid sequence: CASSLRDQPQHF.

V and J are TRBV15 and TRBJ2-3, with D possibly TRBD2 on 5 matching bases. The CDR3 extends over 15 amino acids. Looked up from germline, CDR1 is LNHNV and CDR2 is YYDKDF (reference sequence). The ends were cut back, 0 bases at V and 2 bases at J, with 9 bases in the middle. The CDR3 spells CATSREERYTDTQYF. The CDR3 DNA is TGTGCCACCAGCAGAGAGGAGCGGTACACAGATACGCAGTATTTT.

The rearrangement links TRBV29-1 to TRBJ2-3; unclear D gene. Trimming removed 1 base at V and 1 base at J, with 9 bases between. Germline V lookup: CDR1 SQVTM, CDR2 ANQGSEA. This CDR3 is built from 14 residues. This CDR3 is CSVEAVGRTDTQYF. For the CDR3, the DNA is TGCAGCGTTGAAGCCGTAGGACGCACAGATACGCAGTATTTT.

This clonotype has at least ten counts. This sequence joins TRBV12-3 or TRBV12-4 and TRBJ2-5; 9 bases are shared with TRBD1. This CDR3 region has 13 residues. Trimming removed 5 bases from V and 5 bases from J; junction bases left unmatched: 3. Here the CDR3 DNA reads TGTGCCAGCAGTCTCGGGACAGGGGAGACCCAGTACTTC. Translating it yields CASSLGTGETQYF.

The CDR3 DNA sequence: TGTGCCAGTTGCGGGGGAGGGAAGCTCTGGGGTGAAGCTTTCTTT. Protein product: CASCGGGKLWGEAFF. The chain has TRBV12-3 or TRBV12-4 and TRBJ1-1; tentatively, D is TRBD1 (5 bases). The CDR3 is 15 residues long. V lost 9 bases, J lost 7 bases, and 24 bases lay in between.

The chain combines TRBV15 with TRBJ1-5; D ambiguous. V lost 1 base to trimming and J lost 5 bases, with 9 bases between them. Looked up from germline, CDR1 is LNHNV and CDR2 is YYDKDF (reference sequence). CDR3 length: 14 amino acids. This CDR3 is CATSRGIRDQPQHF. CDR3 in DNA: TGTGCCACCAGCAGAGGGATCCGGGATCAGCCCCAGCATTTT.

This chain uses TRBV6-1 with TRBJ1-5, with 7 bases aligning to TRBD1. CDR1 and CDR2 from the germline V gene are MNHNS and SASEGT. Unmatched junction bases numbered 12, after V lost 5 bases and J lost 2 bases. This CDR3 region has 17 residues. The CDR3 sequence: CASSRQGVGSGNQPQHF. CDR3 DNA sequence: TGTGCCAGCAGTAGGCAGGGGGTTGGCTCGGGCAATCAGCCCCAGCATTTT.

Comment on this clonotype: At one of its ends the junction is not consistent with the germline gene, which may arise from a read error. This chain joins TRBV20-1 and TRBJ2-4, with 9 bases lining up with TRBD1. Germline V gene lookup returns CDR1 DFQATT and CDR2 SNEGSKA (reference sequence). CDR3 size: 15 residues. The CDR3 spells CSAREQDRGMDEQDF. The DNA for the CDR3 is TGCAGTGCTAGAGAACAGGACAGGGGTATGGACGAGCAGGACTTC.

This chain uses TRBV20-1 with TRBJ2-4; TRBD2 agrees at 12 bases. Judging by the DNA end, TRBJ2-7 fits better; the J call may be wrong. This CDR3 spans 18 amino acids. Germline V lookup: CDR1 DFQATT, CDR2 SNEGSKA (reference sequence). DNA of the CDR3: TGCAGTGCTAGTTCGATGCGGACTAGCGGGATGAAACGGCACGAGCAGTACTTC. Translation: CSASSMRTSGMKRHEQYF.

The genes are TRBV7-8 and TRBJ1-2, with D maybe TRBD1 (6 bases). CDR3 length: 13 amino acids. Germline V gene data show CDR1 as SGHVS and CDR2 as FQNEAQ. V lost 5 bases, J lost 9 bases, and 16 bases lay in between. The DNA for the CDR3 is TGTGCCAGCAGCGGAGGAACAGGGTTCCGCTACACCTTC. Encoded protein: CASSGGTGFRYTF. The full variable domain, rest sourced from reference TRBV7-8 and TRBJ1-2, is GAGVSQSPRYKVAKRGQDVALRCDPISGHVSLFWYQQALGQGPEFLTYFQNEAQLDKSGLPSDRFFAERPEGSVSTLKIQRTQQEDSAVYLCASSGGTGFRYTFGSGTRLTVV.

The V call is TRBV12-3 or TRBV12-4, the J call TRBJ2-1, with a weak D call TRBD2 (5 bases). V lost 3 bases to trimming and J lost 2 bases, with 14 bases between them. This CDR3 has 16 amino acids. CDR3 in amino acids: CASSFEGSNPYNEQFF. The CDR3 DNA reads as TGTGCCAGCAGTTTCGAGGGTAGCAACCCCTACAATGAGCAGTTCTTC.

The chain recombines TRBV29-1 with TRBJ2-3; 7 bases match TRBD2. The V and J ends lost 6 bases and 4 bases, in that order; junction bases with no gene match: 10. The germline V gene has CDR1 SQVTM and CDR2 ANQGSEA. This CDR3 spans 14 amino acids. In DNA form, the CDR3 reads TGCAGCGTCGGTAAGGCGGGAGTTGCAGATACGCAGTATTTT. Translating it yields CSVGKAGVADTQYF.

Note on this clonotype: One end of the junction does not line up with germline, which may come from a read error. The chain employs TRBV7-7 and TRBJ2-7, with D possibly matching TRBD1 (6 bases). The J call may be in error: the DNA end matches TRBJ2-5 better. The V gene's germline CDR1 is SSHAT and CDR2 FNYEAQ (reference sequence). This CDR3 spans 14 amino acids. The CDR3 DNA follows: TGTGCTAGCAGCGCCCACAGGGATGGGGAGACCCAGTACTTC. It translates to CASSAHRDGETQYF.

The V gene is TRBV20-1, the J gene TRBJ2-1; perhaps D is TRBD1 or TRBD2 (5 bases each). V lost 0 bases to trimming and J lost 4 bases, with 19 bases between them. Germline CDR1 DFQATT, CDR2 SNEGSKA (reference sequence). This CDR3 comprises 17 residues. In nucleotides, the CDR3 is TGCAGTGCTAGAGATCCCGGGGCAGGGCGAGAATACAATGAGCAGTTCTTC. It translates to CSARDPGAGREYNEQFF.

This clonotype was counted only a few times. The chain is built from TRBV20-1 and TRBJ2-1; the D is unclear. V lost 0 bases and J 5 bases, leaving 14 bases between the germline ends. The CDR3 runs to 15 residues. The germline V gene encodes CDR1 DFQATT and CDR2 SNEGSKA (reference sequence). CDR3 sequence reads: CSARDRRLSNNEQFF. The DNA of the CDR3 is TGCAGTGCTAGAGATCGTCGACTGTCGAACAATGAGCAGTTCTTC.

The genes are TRBV6-2 or TRBV6-3 and TRBJ2-7; 7 positions agree with TRBD2. This CDR3 spans 15 amino acids. Germline loops: CDR1 MNHEY, CDR2 SVGEGT. The V gene end was trimmed by 8 bases and the J gene end by 0 bases; junction bases not matched to a gene: 10. The CDR3 sequence: CASGPTTSDSYEQYF. The CDR3 DNA reads as TGTGCCAGCGGGCCCACTACTAGCGACTCCTACGAGCAGTACTTC.

This clonotype was counted between two and nine times. CDR3 nucleotides: TGTGCCAGCAGCTTATGGGGACTAGCGTCGAGCTCCTACAATGAGCAGTTCTTC. Translation gives CASSLWGLASSSYNEQFF. This chain uses TRBV7-2 with TRBJ2-1, with TRBD2 matching over 10 bases. CDR3 length equals 18 residues. Germline-derived CDR1 and CDR2 are SGHTA and FQGNSA. The V and J ends lost 2 bases and 0 bases, in that order; junction bases with no gene match: 7.

The genes are TRBV7-2 and TRBJ2-2; the D is unclear. The length of the CDR3 is 12 residues. In germline, CDR1 is SGHTA, CDR2 FQGNSA. The ends were cut back, 8 bases at V and 6 bases at J, with 10 bases in the middle. The CDR3, as DNA: TGTGCCAGCCGCAGGCCCCCCGGGGAGCTGTTTTTT. Encoded protein: CASRRPPGELFF.

The rearrangement links TRBV7-3 to TRBJ2-5; TRBD1 matches 8 bases. The CDR3 is 15 residues long. Germline lookup yields CDR1 SGHTA and CDR2 FQGTGA. The ends lost 5 bases at V and 11 bases at J; junction bases unmatched: 16. DNA for the CDR3: TGTGCCAGCAGCCCTGGACAGGGCCTTTACAATGAGCAGTACTTC. Protein sequence: CASSPGQGLYNEQYF.

The rearrangement joins TRBV11-2 to TRBJ2-7; possibly TRBD2 for D (6 bases). V was pared by 5 bases and J by 4 bases, with 12 bases between. In germline, CDR1 is SGHAT, CDR2 FQNNGV. The length of the CDR3 is 13 residues. In nucleotides, the CDR3 is TGTGCCAGCAGCCCAGCGGGTTTTTACGAGCAGTACTTC. Residues: CASSPAGFYEQYF.